Following are 20 T cell receptor beta chains from one sample sequenced in a study of blood T cell repertoires in COVID-19. Using immunoSEQ multiplex PCR, the repertoire was profiled, and TCRdb retains in-frame clones only, with some absent. In the table there are tens of thousands of clones, 89% of which are singletons. Sequencing was performed on peripheral blood. The receptors come from a man aged 55 to 69 with COVID-19, enrolled during active disease.

The V and J genes are TRBV4-2 and TRBJ2-3; 8 bases are shared with TRBD2. CDR1 LGHNA and CDR2 YNFKEQ come from the germline V gene. This CDR3 comprises 20 residues. Trimming cost V 1 base and J 5 bases; bases outside gene matches: 20. The CDR3 spells CASSQVFSLAEQTQGDTQYF. The CDR3 DNA reads as TGTGCCAGCAGCCAAGTTTTTTCACTAGCGGAGCAAACGCAAGGAGATACGCAGTATTTT.

The CDR3 DNA reads as TGTGCCAGCAGCTTAGAGCGGGGCATCACTGAAGCTTTCTTT. It yields the protein CASSLERGITEAFF. The V call is TRBV7-9, the J call TRBJ1-1; tentatively, D is TRBD1 (5 bases). This CDR3 is 14 amino acids long. V gave up 1 base and J gave up 4 bases, with 10 bases separating them. Germline CDR1 and CDR2: SEHNR and FQNEAQ (reference sequence).

This clone is a singleton in its sample. This rearrangement joins TRBV18 to TRBJ1-1, with D maybe TRBD1 (6 bases). Per the germline V gene, CDR1 is KGHSH and CDR2 is LQKENI. Trimming removed 6 bases from V and 1 base from J, with 12 bases in between. This CDR3 region has 14 residues. CDR3 region: CASSLGGANTEAFF. CDR3 in DNA: TGTGCCAGCTCGCTCGGGGGGGCGAACACTGAAGCTTTCTTT.

This chain links TRBV5-1 with TRBJ1-4; D not resolved. The germline V and J ends were trimmed by 2 bases and 7 bases, with 9 bases remaining between them. Germline CDR1 reads SGHRS; CDR2 reads YFSETQ. This CDR3 has 13 residues. CDR3: CASSFEVGEKLFF. The CDR3 DNA sequence: TGCGCCAGCAGCTTTGAGGTTGGTGAAAAACTGTTTTTT.

V is TRBV14 and J is TRBJ2-2; D possibly corresponds to TRBD2 (6 bases). CDR1 and CDR2 from the germline V gene are SGHDN and FVKESK. The CDR3 is 16 amino acids. The ends were cut back, 5 bases at V and 7 bases at J, with 20 bases in the middle. CDR3 in amino acids: CASSERHGGRRGELFF. The CDR3 region has the DNA TGTGCCAGCAGCGAACGGCATGGAGGGAGGCGCGGGGAGCTGTTTTTT.

The chain combines TRBV6-2 or TRBV6-3 with TRBJ1-4; D possibly corresponds to TRBD1 (5 bases). Looked up from germline, CDR1 is MNHEY and CDR2 is SVGEGT. Trimming pared 2 bases from V and 0 bases from J, leaving 22 bases between. CDR3 length equals 20 residues. CDR3 bases: TGTGCCAGCAGTTACCAAAAGGGGAAGATGGTACTTGCAACTAATGAAAAACTGTTTTTT. Protein: CASSYQKGKMVLATNEKLFF.

The chain employs TRBV7-3 and TRBJ2-5; TRBD2 matches 9 bases. V dropped 3 bases and J dropped 4; count of bases not matched to a gene: 3. This CDR3 is built from 14 residues. Germline values: CDR1 SGHTA, CDR2 FQGTGA. The CDR3 DNA follows: TGTGCCAGCAGCTTTGGCGGGAGGGGAGAGACCCAGTACTTC. This gives the protein CASSFGGRGETQYF. The variable domain in full, with the rest retrieved from reference TRBV7-3 and TRBJ2-5, is GAGVSQTPSNKVTEKGKYVELRCDPISGHTALYWYRQSLGQGPEFLIYFQGTGAADDSGLPNDRFFAVRPEGSVSTLKIQRTERGDSAVYLCASSFGGRGETQYFGPGTRLLVL.

The V and J genes are TRBV28 and TRBJ1-1; maybe TRBD1 (6 bases). CDR1 is MDHEN and CDR2 is SYDVKM in the germline V gene. Trimming removed 6 bases at V and 0 bases at J, with 14 bases between. The CDR3 length is 15 residues. The CDR3 DNA is TGTGCCAGCAGCCCCCCCACAGGGCTGAACACTGAAGCTTTCTTT. Protein sequence: CASSPPTGLNTEAFF.

The gene calls are TRBV10-3 and TRBJ1-4; 7 nucleotides align to TRBD1. This CDR3 contains 15 residues. Germline lookup yields CDR1 ENHRY and CDR2 SYGVKD. Losses at the gene ends were 2 bases for V and 7 bases for J; bases not matched to a gene: 7. The DNA for the CDR3 is TGTGCCATCAGTGAGGAGGGGACAGTAGCTGAAAAACTGTTTTTT. This codes for CAISEEGTVAEKLFF.

The V gene is TRBV7-2, the J gene TRBJ2-7; 10 nucleotides agree with TRBD2. Trimming took 10 bases from V and 3 from J; bases not matched to a gene: 9. The CDR3 contains 14 residues. CDR1 is SGHTA, CDR2 FQGNSA, per germline. The CDR3 sequence is CATTKREGRYEQYF. The CDR3 coding sequence is TGTGCCACTACGAAGCGGGAGGGCCGCTACGAGCAGTACTTC. The full variable domain, its missing parts supplied by reference TRBV7-2 and TRBJ2-7, is GAGVSQSPSNKVTEKGKDVELRCDPISGHTALYWYRQSLGQGLEFLIYFQGNSAPDKSGLPSDRFSAERTGGSVSTLTIQRTQQEDSAVYLCATTKREGRYEQYFGPGTRLTVT.

The rearrangement links TRBV4-3 to TRBJ2-1, with TRBD1 matching over 10 bases. The CDR3 is made up of 16 amino acids. From germline, CDR1 is LGHNA and CDR2 YSLEER. Losses at the gene ends were 4 bases for V and 6 bases for J; bases not matched to a gene: 9. CDR3 in amino acids: CASSRAGTGVGNEQFF. For the CDR3, the DNA is TGCGCCAGCAGCCGCGCCGGGACAGGGGTGGGCAATGAGCAGTTCTTC.

V is TRBV20-1 and J is TRBJ1-6; 9 nucleotides agree with TRBD1. V lost 3 bases to trimming and J lost 9 bases; unmatched junction nucleotides: 6. The CDR3 is 14 residues long. CDR1 is DFQATT and CDR2 is SNEGSKA in the germline V gene (reference sequence). CDR3 sequence reads: CSASGGQGFSPLHF. The CDR3, as DNA: TGCAGTGCTAGTGGAGGACAGGGGTTTTCACCCCTCCACTTT.

V usage is TRBV10-1 and J usage is TRBJ1-2; 7 positions match TRBD1. Trimming took 6 bases from V and 2 from J; bases not matched to a gene: 3. This CDR3 is built from 13 residues. Germline loops: CDR1 WNHNN, CDR2 SYGVQD (reference sequence). CDR3 nucleotides: TGCGCCAGCAGCGAGGACAGGAACTATGGCTACACCTTC. Translated: CASSEDRNYGYTF.

CDR3 in DNA: TGTGCCAGTACAAAGGAGGATCAGCCCCAGCATTTT. It yields the protein CASTKEDQPQHF. The chain employs TRBV19 and TRBJ1-5; D call uncertain. The germline V gene encodes CDR1 LNHDA and CDR2 SQIVND (reference sequence). Trimming removed 7 bases at V and 5 bases at J, with 9 bases between. This CDR3 is 12 amino acids long.

The chain carries TRBV5-4 and TRBJ2-3, with 10 bases fitting TRBD2. Trimming removed 5 bases from V and 8 bases from J; junction bases left unmatched: 11. Per germline, CDR1 SGHNT and CDR2 YYREEE (reference sequence). The CDR3 length is 15 residues. The CDR3 bases are TGTGCCAGCAGTCCAACCGGGACTAGCGCGGTTACGCAGTATTTT. Residues: CASSPTGTSAVTQYF.

V and J are TRBV4-1 and TRBJ1-3; TRBD1 matches at 7 bases. CDR1 and CDR2 (germline): MGHRA, YSYEKL. V was pared by 4 bases and J by 0 bases, with 6 bases of the junction left unmatched. The CDR3 extends over 16 amino acids. CDR3 in amino acids: CASSLGQAYSGNTIYF. As DNA, the CDR3 is TGCGCCAGCAGCCTTGGACAGGCCTACTCTGGAAACACCATATATTTT.

For the CDR3, the DNA is TGCGCCAGCAGCCAAAGCGGTGAAAAACTGTTTTTT. It yields the protein CASSQSGEKLFF. The chain is built from TRBV4-3 and TRBJ1-4; no reliable D call. V dropped 2 bases and J dropped 7 bases, with 5 bases sitting between them. This CDR3 region has 12 residues. CDR1 LGHNA and CDR2 YSLEER come from the germline V gene.

The rearrangement joins TRBV9 to TRBJ1-4; maybe TRBD1 (6 bases). V shed 0 bases and J shed 6 bases, with 15 bases lying between them. Germline lookup yields CDR1 SGDLS and CDR2 YYNGEE. The length of the CDR3 is 16 residues. The CDR3 spells CASSVGTRGSYEKLFF. The CDR3, as DNA: TGTGCCAGCAGCGTAGGGACAAGGGGGTCGTATGAAAAACTGTTTTTT. Full variable domain (remainder filled in from reference TRBV9 and TRBJ1-4): DSGVTQTPKHLITATGQRVTLRCSPRSGDLSVYWYQQSLDQGLQFLIQYYNGEERAKGNILERFSAQQFPDLHSELNLSSLELGDSALYFCASSVGTRGSYEKLFFGSGTQLSVL.

This chain links TRBV7-3 with TRBJ2-5; D is possibly TRBD1 (6 bases). Germline CDR1 and CDR2: SGHTA and FQGTGA. Trimming shortened V by 5 bases and J by 2 bases, and 18 bases separated the two germline ends. The CDR3 is 16 residues long. CDR3 in amino acids: CASSLRGRGPQETQYF. In DNA form, the CDR3 reads TGTGCCAGCAGCCTAAGGGGCAGGGGACCACAAGAGACCCAGTACTTC.

The V and J genes are TRBV7-2 and TRBJ1-5; D might be TRBD1 (5 bases). The CDR3 has 13 residues. Trimming pared 4 bases from V and 7 bases from J, leaving 11 bases between. Germline CDR1 reads SGHTA; CDR2 reads FQGNSA. The CDR3 DNA is TGTGCCAGCAGCTCCAGGGTTGGGCAGCCCCAGCATTTT. It encodes CASSSRVGQPQHF.